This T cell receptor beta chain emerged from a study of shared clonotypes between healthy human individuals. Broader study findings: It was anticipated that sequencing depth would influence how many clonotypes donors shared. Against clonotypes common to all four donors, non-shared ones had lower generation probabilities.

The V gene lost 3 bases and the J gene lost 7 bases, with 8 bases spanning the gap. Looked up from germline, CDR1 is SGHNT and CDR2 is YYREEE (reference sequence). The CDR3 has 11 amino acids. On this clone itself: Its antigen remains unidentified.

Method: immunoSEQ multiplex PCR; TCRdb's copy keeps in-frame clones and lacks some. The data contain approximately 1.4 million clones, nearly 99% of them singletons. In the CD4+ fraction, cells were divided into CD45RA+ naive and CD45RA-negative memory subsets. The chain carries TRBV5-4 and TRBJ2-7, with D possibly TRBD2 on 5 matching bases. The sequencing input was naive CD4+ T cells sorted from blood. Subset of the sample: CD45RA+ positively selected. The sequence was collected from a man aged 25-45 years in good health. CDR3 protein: CASSSSGEQYF. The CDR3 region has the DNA TGTGCCAGCAGCTCATCGGGGGAGCAGTACTTC.